Here is one TCR beta chain with its context. This sample was taken from a study of blood T cell repertoires in COVID-19. Study-wide background: Some COVID-19 samples were acute and others convalescent; all came from the United States, Italy and Spain. T cells, B-cell-depleted T cells, or PBMCs supplied cDNA or gDNA.

Per the authors' pipeline: Reference gene primer amplification gave estimated nucleated cell counts. Repertoires were generated with immunoSEQ multiplex PCR, while TCRdb's copy carries only in-frame clones and drops some. V and J calls and clone size are copied from that table; D and trimming were computed from the DNA. The table has approximately 210,000 clones, 80% to 90% seen once. The CDR3 runs 14 residues. With V trimmed by 6 bases and J by 6 bases, 6 bases remained unmatched. Per the germline V gene, CDR1 is SQVTM and CDR2 is ANQGSEA. The clonotype originates from a woman aged 40 to 50 with active or convalescent COVID-19. The gene calls are TRBV29-1 and TRBJ2-1, with 12 bases fitting TRBD2. Sequencing used peripheral blood. This CDR3 reads CSVRGLAGSNEQFF. Here the CDR3 DNA reads TGCAGCGTGAGAGGACTAGCGGGAAGCAATGAGCAGTTCTTC.